This T cell receptor beta chain was recorded in a study of T-cell memory formation after mild COVID-19 (dated by TCRdb to the early 2020s). About the investigation overall: Most TCR sequence clusters were specific to one of the two donors. Two young, previously healthy adult volunteers, one female and one male, were included in the cohort. In two donors, T-cell clones that expanded and contracted after mild COVID-19 were followed by sequencing TCRalpha and TCRbeta repertoires longitudinally. Points the paper makes about the study in general: Clones contracting from day 15 to 85 had balanced CD4/CD8 phenotypes, while a second wave expanding from day 15 to 37 was biased towards CD4+. The detection of some responding clones in pre-infection memory suggests that pre-existing cross-reactive memory T cells joined the SARS-CoV-2 response. The study included only two mild cases, and larger cohorts that include severe cases with pre-infection samples were judged to be necessary. Whether the second-wave clones peaking on day 37 were SARS-CoV-2 specific was not confirmed. Contracting CD4+ clones turned up mainly in the CM and EM memory subsets, whereas EMRA was where CD8+ clones were enriched.

In this sample, this clonotype turned up a few times. Its binding antigen is unknown. Nothing much larger sits one base from this clone, and base qualities are not available. Ficoll-Paque density gradient centrifugation was the method used to isolate PBMCs. The sample was run on an Illumina NovaSeq 6000. Using 5'RACE with constant-segment primers, TCRalpha and TCRbeta cDNA libraries were constructed, with sample barcodes and unique molecular identifiers added in the process. Trizol reagent was used to extract RNA from every sample. Amplification of the libraries took two PCR steps, and the second step added a second sample barcode plus Illumina TruSeq adapters. Sequencing of libraries was performed on an Illumina NovaSeq with 2 x 150 bp paired-end reads. As for the original processing: With migec v1.2.7, reads were demultiplexed and then collapsed into UMI-guided consensus sequences. Using mixcr v2.1.11, the UMI consensuses were aligned to TRA and TRB V and J templates and assembled into clonotypes. A clonotype was counted as expanded or contracted only if both edgeR and NoisET called the change significant, with noise models trained on biological replicates. For edgeR calls, the thresholds were a false discovery rate-adjusted p below 0.01 and a log2 fold-change of 1. As an exploratory analysis of dynamics, max-normalized trajectories of the 1000 most abundant clonotypes were examined with PCA combined with hierarchical clustering. Separately sequenced CD4+ and CD8+ repertoires were used to assign the CD4 or CD8 phenotype of responding clones. The public reads were run again by TCRdb, first through fastp at Q25 and then through MiXCR, and only productive beta chains were kept. Identical CDR3 protein sequences are pooled into one entry, listed with their most common genes and DNA. The V and J calls shown here were made by TCRdb, not taken from the authors' results. The sample table shows some 130,000 distinct CDR3 sequences, and less than 25% are seen once. Of the sample, approximately 25% falls within the top ten clones.

Taken from cysteine to phenylalanine, the CDR3 has 17 residues. This entry keeps only the CDR3 DNA: 51 bases, framed from base 1. V and J are trimmed by 3 bases and 3 bases, and the gene matches miss 12 bases of the junction. Taken from the germline V gene, the CDR1 and CDR2 loops are SGDLS and YYNGEE. Sequenced input: PBMCs or a T cell subset sorted from them (not recorded which). The sequence derives from an adult woman who had mild COVID-19 (a few samples of this study predate the infection). The sample titles of this study are shuffled in the database, so cell type and time point are left out; the donor was told from shared clones. The chain couples TRBV9 to TRBJ1-2; 9 junctional bases match TRBD1. CDR3 sequence: CASSAGQGEGLYYGYTF. The nucleotide sequence is TGTGCCAGCAGCGCGGGACAGGGTGAGGGTTTGTACTATGGCTACACCTTC.